The 5 T cell receptor beta chains below come from one sample, sequenced in a study of breast tumors, draining lymph nodes, adjacent tissues. The lymph nodes were axillary draining lymph nodes from breast cancer patients. In TCRdb, the multiplex PCR reads were re-called with MiXCR into one record per CDR3 protein. The table shows approximately 130,000 distinct CDR3 sequences, with roughly 20% occurring only once. Sequenced: axillary lymph node tissue. All receptors come from a female donor with breast cancer. Some clones in this sample may be carry-over from other donors' samples.

The chain links TRBV20-1 to TRBJ1-1; D might be TRBD1 (5 bases). The CDR3 has 15 residues. CDR1 and CDR2 (germline): DFQATT, SNEGSKA (reference sequence). Between the trimmed V and J ends, which lost 1 base and 4 bases, there was a span of 16 bases. This CDR3 reads CSARALGGEGTEAFF. For the CDR3, the DNA is TGCAGTGCTAGAGCGCTGGGGGGGGAGGGCACTGAAGCTTTCTTT.

There are many counts of this clonotype. The rearrangement uses TRBV27 and TRBJ2-1; TRBD1 aligns across 8 bases. Germline CDR1 reads MNHEY; CDR2 reads SMNVEV (reference sequence). The CDR3 length is 15 residues. Trimming removed 5 bases from V and 7 bases from J; junction bases left unmatched: 10. CDR3 coding DNA: TGTGCCAGCAGTCCCGGACAGGGAGGTTGGAATGAGCAGTTCTTC. Translated, it gives CASSPGQGGWNEQFF.

This clonotype was seen ten or more times. This sequence joins TRBV10-3 and TRBJ1-5; the D is unclear. Trimming removed 2 bases from V and 2 bases from J, with 10 bases in between. The CDR3 runs to 15 residues. The germline V gene encodes CDR1 ENHRY and CDR2 SYGVKD. CDR3 amino acids: CAISEDEGGNQPQHF. CDR3 in DNA: TGTGCCATCAGTGAGGACGAAGGAGGCAATCAGCCCCAGCATTTT.

Turning to this clonotype: Possible read error: a much larger clone is one base away. This sequence joins TRBV10-3 and TRBJ2-5; TRBD1 matches 8 bases. CDR3 length: 13 amino acids. With 10 bases clipped from V and 4 bases from J, the junction kept 8 bases outside the gene matches. The germline CDR1 and CDR2 sequences are ENHRY and SYGVKD. In nucleotides, the CDR3 is TGTGCCAGCACCCGGGACAGGCGAGAGACCCAGTACTTC. Translation gives CASTRDRRETQYF.

This clonotype was seen many times. The V and J genes are TRBV29-1 and TRBJ1-3, with D unclear. Deletions cut 5 bases from V and 4 bases from J, with 9 bases between. The CDR3 length is 12 residues. Germline loops: CDR1 SQVTM, CDR2 ANQGSEA. CDR3 nucleotides: TGCAGCGTTCGGACCTCGGGAAACACCATATATTTT. Its protein product is CSVRTSGNTIYF.